This is a list of T cell receptor beta chains from one sample in a study of CD8 T cells in ankylosing spondylitis. TCRdb called the 5' RACE reads again in MiXCR, with one record for every CDR3 protein. The sample shows about 250,000 distinct CDR3 sequences, 18% of them seen only once. Sequenced input: blood, either unsorted or a sorted T cell fraction (not recorded which). Every receptor here comes from a male donor with ankylosing spondylitis or in good health (not recorded which). Each CDR3 is given with its conserved first and last residue. Each record gives: D gene, V gene, clone size, J gene, CDR3 protein, CDR3 DNA. D genes are given only for firm matches. Clone sizes are given selectively: once, few, many, or a class where the clone is expanded.

d_call: TRBD2; v_call: TRBV7-9; clone_size: -; j_call: TRBJ2-1; cdr3_aa: CASSLETGGLGNEQFF; cdr3_nt: TGTGCCAGCAGCTTAGAGACGGGAGGGCTGGGGAATGAGCAGTTCTTC
d_call: TRBD1; v_call: TRBV7-2; clone_size: few; j_call: TRBJ2-1; cdr3_aa: CASSLVLGTGSYNEQFF; cdr3_nt: TGTGCCAGCAGCTTAGTCTTGGGGACAGGGTCCTACAATGAGCAGTTCTTC
d_call: TRBD2; v_call: TRBV20-1; clone_size: many; j_call: TRBJ2-1; cdr3_aa: CSARALKRGGNVEQFF; cdr3_nt: TGCAGTGCTAGAGCCCTAAAGCGGGGCGGTAATGTAGAGCAGTTCTTC
d_call: -; v_call: TRBV29-1; clone_size: -; j_call: TRBJ2-7; cdr3_aa: CSAKRGPYEQYF; cdr3_nt: TGCAGCGCGAAGAGGGGACCCTACGAGCAGTACTTC
d_call: -; v_call: TRBV11-2; clone_size: many; j_call: TRBJ2-7; cdr3_aa: CASSLEGGYEQYF; cdr3_nt: TGTGCCAGCAGCTTAGAAGGGGGCTACGAGCAGTACTTC
d_call: -; v_call: TRBV29-1; clone_size: few; j_call: TRBJ2-7; cdr3_aa: CSVEGDNSYEQYF; cdr3_nt: TGCAGCGTTGAAGGCGACAATTCCTACGAGCAGTACTTC
d_call: TRBD2; v_call: TRBV27; clone_size: -; j_call: TRBJ2-1; cdr3_aa: CASSLFRASGSYEQFF; cdr3_nt: TGTGCCAGCAGTTTATTTCGCGCTAGCGGGAGCTATGAGCAGTTCTTC
d_call: -; v_call: TRBV29-1; clone_size: -; j_call: TRBJ1-1; cdr3_aa: CSYNMNTEAFF; cdr3_nt: TGCAGTTACAACATGAACACTGAAGCTTTCTTT
d_call: -; v_call: TRBV9; clone_size: few; j_call: TRBJ1-3; cdr3_aa: CASSHAPTAFSGNTIYF; cdr3_nt: TGTGCCAGCAGCCACGCTCCGACCGCTTTCTCTGGAAACACCATATATTTT
d_call: TRBD2; v_call: TRBV28; clone_size: -; j_call: TRBJ2-7; cdr3_aa: CASSLSGMIDLEQYF; cdr3_nt: TGTGCCAGCAGTCTCAGCGGGATGATCGACCTCGAGCAGTACTTC
d_call: TRBD2; v_call: TRBV2; clone_size: -; j_call: TRBJ2-1; cdr3_aa: CASSDVAGEEYNEQFF; cdr3_nt: TGTGCCAGCAGTGACGTAGCGGGAGAGGAATACAATGAGCAGTTCTTC
d_call: -; v_call: TRBV3-1; clone_size: many; j_call: TRBJ2-7; cdr3_aa: CASSLPGEQYF; cdr3_nt: TGTGCCAGCAGCCTCCCTGGGGAGCAGTACTTC
d_call: -; v_call: TRBV29-1; clone_size: -; j_call: TRBJ2-1; cdr3_aa: CSVEAGEYNEQFF; cdr3_nt: TGCAGCGTTGAAGCAGGGGAATACAATGAGCAGTTCTTC
d_call: -; v_call: TRBV29-1; clone_size: -; j_call: TRBJ1-2; cdr3_aa: CSVEDHAGGYTF; cdr3_nt: TGCAGCGTTGAAGACCACGCCGGCGGCTACACCTTC
d_call: -; v_call: TRBV11-1; clone_size: many; j_call: TRBJ1-6; cdr3_aa: CASSYGTTGNSYNSPLHF; cdr3_nt: TGTGCCAGCAGCTATGGGACTACAGGGAACTCCTATAATTCACCCCTCCACTTT
d_call: -; v_call: TRBV25-1; clone_size: few; j_call: TRBJ2-5; cdr3_aa: CASRTAQETQYF; cdr3_nt: TGTGCCAGTCGGACAGCCCAAGAGACCCAGTACTTC
d_call: -; v_call: TRBV6-2/TRBV6-3; clone_size: few; j_call: TRBJ2-7; cdr3_aa: CASSYGEEQYF; cdr3_nt: TGTGCCAGCAGTTACGGGGAAGAGCAGTACTTC
d_call: TRBD2; v_call: TRBV4-3; clone_size: few; j_call: TRBJ2-7; cdr3_aa: CASSQDREAYEQYF; cdr3_nt: TGCGCCAGCAGCCAAGACCGGGAGGCCTACGAGCAGTACTTC
d_call: -; v_call: TRBV5-6; clone_size: -; j_call: TRBJ2-6; cdr3_aa: CATKSFPAGANVLTF; cdr3_nt: TGTGCCACCAAGTCCTTCCCGGCAGGGGCCAACGTCCTGACTTTC
d_call: TRBD2; v_call: TRBV4-1; clone_size: -; j_call: TRBJ2-1; cdr3_aa: CASSQAGGGNEQFF; cdr3_nt: TGCGCCAGCAGCCAAGCGGGAGGGGGAAATGAGCAGTTCTTC
d_call: -; v_call: TRBV12-3/TRBV12-4; clone_size: -; j_call: TRBJ2-7; cdr3_aa: CASSTDISYEQYF; cdr3_nt: TGTGCCAGCAGCACCGATATCTCCTACGAGCAGTACTTC
d_call: -; v_call: TRBV7-9; clone_size: many; j_call: TRBJ2-1; cdr3_aa: CASSLDQSEQFF; cdr3_nt: TGTGCCAGCAGCTTAGACCAAAGCGAGCAGTTCTTC
d_call: -; v_call: TRBV5-1; clone_size: -; j_call: TRBJ2-1; cdr3_aa: CASSLGSRGNNEQFF; cdr3_nt: TGCGCCAGCAGCTTGGGGTCGAGAGGTAACAATGAGCAGTTCTTC
d_call: -; v_call: TRBV4-1; clone_size: few; j_call: TRBJ2-7; cdr3_aa: CASSPRDKYEQYF; cdr3_nt: TGCGCCAGCAGCCCCCGGGACAAGTACGAGCAGTACTTC
d_call: TRBD1; v_call: TRBV7-9; clone_size: many; j_call: TRBJ2-1; cdr3_aa: CASSIRDRARDEQFF; cdr3_nt: TGTGCCAGCAGCATCCGGGACAGGGCAAGGGATGAGCAGTTCTTC
d_call: -; v_call: TRBV4-1; clone_size: few; j_call: TRBJ1-6; cdr3_aa: CASSQTGHTVSPLHF; cdr3_nt: TGCGCCAGCAGCCAAACCGGGCATACCGTTTCACCCCTCCACTTT
d_call: -; v_call: TRBV29-1; clone_size: few; j_call: TRBJ1-2; cdr3_aa: CSVIEFNYGYTF; cdr3_nt: TGCAGCGTTATAGAATTTAACTATGGCTACACCTTC
d_call: TRBD2; v_call: TRBV28; clone_size: many; j_call: TRBJ2-5; cdr3_aa: CASSLWRGETQYF; cdr3_nt: TGTGCCAGCAGTTTATGGCGGGGGGAGACCCAGTACTTC
d_call: -; v_call: TRBV24-1; clone_size: few; j_call: TRBJ2-3; cdr3_aa: CATSDPPADTQYF; cdr3_nt: TGTGCCACCAGTGATCCCCCCGCAGATACGCAGTATTTT
d_call: -; v_call: TRBV20-1; clone_size: -; j_call: TRBJ2-7; cdr3_aa: CSARDMGYEQYF; cdr3_nt: TGCAGTGCTAGAGATATGGGCTACGAGCAGTACTTC
d_call: -; v_call: TRBV25-1; clone_size: -; j_call: TRBJ1-5; cdr3_aa: CASSDPDSSNQPQHF; cdr3_nt: TGTGCCAGCAGTGATCCGGACAGTAGCAATCAGCCCCAGCATTTT
d_call: -; v_call: TRBV29-1; clone_size: -; j_call: TRBJ2-1; cdr3_aa: CSVQDTLQDNEQFF; cdr3_nt: TGCAGCGTTCAGGACACCCTCCAGGACAATGAGCAGTTCTTC
d_call: -; v_call: TRBV7-6; clone_size: -; j_call: TRBJ1-1; cdr3_aa: CASSLVQSTEAFF; cdr3_nt: TGTGCCAGCAGCTTAGTACAGAGCACTGAAGCTTTCTTT
d_call: TRBD1; v_call: TRBV9; clone_size: -; j_call: TRBJ2-7; cdr3_aa: CASSVGRDRAYYEQYF; cdr3_nt: TGTGCCAGCAGCGTCGGAAGAGACAGGGCCTACTACGAGCAGTACTTC
d_call: -; v_call: TRBV24-1; clone_size: -; j_call: TRBJ2-1; cdr3_aa: CATSDGPFLNEQFF; cdr3_nt: TGTGCCACCAGTGATGGACCCTTCTTGAATGAGCAGTTCTTC
d_call: TRBD2; v_call: TRBV29-1; clone_size: many; j_call: TRBJ2-1; cdr3_aa: CSDWRGTYNEQFF; cdr3_nt: TGCAGCGATTGGCGGGGGACCTACAATGAGCAGTTCTTC
d_call: -; v_call: TRBV4-2; clone_size: few; j_call: TRBJ1-5; cdr3_aa: CASSPLRDSNQPQHF; cdr3_nt: TGTGCCAGCAGCCCGCTAAGGGATAGCAATCAGCCCCAGCATTTT
d_call: TRBD2; v_call: TRBV29-1; clone_size: few; j_call: TRBJ2-7; cdr3_aa: CSVPTSGSSYEQYF; cdr3_nt: TGCAGCGTTCCGACTAGCGGGAGCTCCTACGAGCAGTACTTC
d_call: TRBD2; v_call: TRBV29-1; clone_size: many; j_call: TRBJ2-1; cdr3_aa: CSVATSGRGVYNEQFF; cdr3_nt: TGCAGCGTCGCGACTAGCGGAAGAGGCGTCTACAATGAGCAGTTCTTC
d_call: TRBD1; v_call: TRBV7-9; clone_size: few; j_call: TRBJ1-1; cdr3_aa: CASRQGGNTEAFF; cdr3_nt: TGTGCCAGCAGACAGGGGGGGAACACTGAAGCTTTCTTT
d_call: TRBD1; v_call: TRBV4-1; clone_size: -; j_call: TRBJ2-2; cdr3_aa: CASSPRQGLSGELFF; cdr3_nt: TGCGCCAGCAGCCCTCGACAGGGATTGTCCGGGGAGCTGTTTTTT
d_call: -; v_call: TRBV11-2; clone_size: -; j_call: TRBJ2-1; cdr3_aa: CASSLGGHLSSYNEQFF; cdr3_nt: TGTGCCAGCAGCTTAGGGGGACACTTAAGCTCCTACAATGAGCAGTTCTTC
d_call: TRBD2; v_call: TRBV13; clone_size: -; j_call: TRBJ2-7; cdr3_aa: CASSSSAGTSGIYEQYF; cdr3_nt: TGTGCCAGCAGCTCTTCTGCCGGGACTAGCGGGATCTACGAGCAGTACTTC
d_call: -; v_call: TRBV5-1; clone_size: -; j_call: TRBJ1-1; cdr3_aa: CASSLAMGVAEAFF; cdr3_nt: TGCGCCAGCAGCTTGGCCATGGGGGTCGCTGAAGCTTTCTTT
d_call: TRBD2; v_call: TRBV12-3/TRBV12-4; clone_size: -; j_call: TRBJ2-2; cdr3_aa: CASSLDARGDTGELFF; cdr3_nt: TGTGCCAGCAGTCTGGACGCCCGGGGGGACACCGGGGAGCTGTTTTTT
d_call: -; v_call: TRBV9; clone_size: -; j_call: TRBJ2-7; cdr3_aa: CASSVEGEDEQYF; cdr3_nt: TGTGCCAGCAGCGTGGAGGGGGAAGACGAGCAGTACTTC
d_call: -; v_call: TRBV11-2; clone_size: -; j_call: TRBJ2-5; cdr3_aa: CASSSRVRPETQYF; cdr3_nt: TGTGCCAGCAGCTCTAGAGTTAGGCCGGAGACCCAGTACTTC
d_call: -; v_call: TRBV12-3/TRBV12-4; clone_size: few; j_call: TRBJ2-2; cdr3_aa: CASSLVGALDTGELFF; cdr3_nt: TGTGCCAGCAGTTTGGTAGGGGCCCTAGACACCGGGGAGCTGTTTTTT
d_call: -; v_call: TRBV7-9; clone_size: once; j_call: TRBJ2-1; cdr3_aa: CASSTPLGLSSYNEQFF; cdr3_nt: TGTGCCAGCAGCACTCCATTAGGGCTGAGCTCCTACAATGAGCAGTTCTTC
d_call: TRBD2; v_call: TRBV29-1; clone_size: -; j_call: TRBJ2-7; cdr3_aa: CSARLAGDVYEQYF; cdr3_nt: TGCAGCGCTCGCTTAGCGGGAGACGTCTACGAGCAGTACTTC
d_call: -; v_call: TRBV7-8; clone_size: -; j_call: TRBJ2-7; cdr3_aa: CASSSERSSYEQYF; cdr3_nt: TGTGCCAGCAGCTCCGAGCGGAGCTCCTACGAGCAGTACTTC